The subject of this entry is one TCR beta chain. Its target is not known. Vbeta (60) and Jbeta (13) primers were used in the PCR. Produced via immunoSEQ multiplex PCR; TCRdb's table is partial and in-frame only. The sample consists of over 90,000 clones, about four fifths of them appearing once. CDR1 and CDR2 (germline): SGHAT, FQNNGV. V dropped 5 bases and J dropped 5; count of bases not matched to a gene: 8. The CDR3 runs to 15 residues. This sample stems from a study of cytomegalovirus exposure and HLA in healthy donors. Study-wide results and limits: Most TCR beta V segments were productive about 87% or about 30% of the time in an earlier analysis.

At collection, donors were nominally healthy, but unrecorded immune exposures were probable. The rearrangement uses TRBV11-2 and TRBJ1-4; 7 bases line up with TRBD1. The sample consisted of PBMCs. The sequence was obtained from a woman in her 70s in good health and CMV-seropositive. CDR3 DNA sequence: TGTGCCAGCAGCGCTGGACAGGCCCGAAATGAAAAACTGTTTTTT. Translation gives CASSAGQARNEKLFF.